This T cell receptor beta chain was observed in a study of cytomegalovirus exposure and HLA in healthy donors. Study results and caveats: Earlier findings revealed that most TCR beta V segments proved productive either about 87% or about 30% of the time.

V lost 5 bases to trimming and J lost 8 bases; unmatched junction nucleotides: 7. The germline CDR1 and CDR2 sequences are SGHVS and FQNEAQ. The CDR3 contains 14 residues. In this sample, this clone turned up once. Antigen: not known. Primers included in the PCR were 60 Vbeta and 13 Jbeta primers. The repertoire was sequenced with immunoSEQ multiplex PCR; TCRdb's copy has only in-frame clones and lacks some. The sample holds approximately 110,000 clones, about 79% seen once. The V and J genes are TRBV7-8 and TRBJ2-1; 9 bases map to TRBD2. The sample was PBMCs. The TCR sequence derives from a young woman in good health and CMV-seronegative. This CDR3 is CASSQGLASYEQFF. The CDR3 DNA reads TGTGCCAGCAGCCAAGGACTAGCGAGTTATGAGCAGTTCTTC.